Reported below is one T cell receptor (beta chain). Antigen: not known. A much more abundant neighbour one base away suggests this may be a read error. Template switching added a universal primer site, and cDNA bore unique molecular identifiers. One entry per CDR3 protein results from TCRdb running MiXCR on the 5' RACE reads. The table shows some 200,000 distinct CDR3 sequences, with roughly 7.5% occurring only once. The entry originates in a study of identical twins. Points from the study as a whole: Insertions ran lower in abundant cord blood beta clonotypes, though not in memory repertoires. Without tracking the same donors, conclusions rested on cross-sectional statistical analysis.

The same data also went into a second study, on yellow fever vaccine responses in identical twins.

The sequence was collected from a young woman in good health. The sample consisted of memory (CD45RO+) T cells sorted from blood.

CDR3 residues: CASSFTSGTMAEQYF. Written as DNA, the CDR3 is TGTGCCAGCAGCTTTACGTCCGGGACGATGGCCGAGCAGTACTTC. The V gene is TRBV5-5, the J gene TRBJ2-7, with D perhaps TRBD1 or TRBD2 (5 bases each). The CDR3 covers 15 residues. Germline CDR1 reads SGHKS; CDR2 reads YYEKEE (reference sequence). V was trimmed by 2 bases and J by 6 bases, leaving 18 bases between them.